This is a list of T cell receptor beta chains from one sample in a study of regulatory T cells in long-lasting Graves disease. TCRdb independently ran MiXCR on the multiplex PCR reads; one entry per CDR3 protein. Of under 500,000 distinct CDR3 sequences listed, over 15% are singletons. These data also formed part of another study, on T cells in Graves' hyperthyroidism and ophthalmopathy.

The source material was peripheral blood mononuclear cells (PBMCs), sampled at new diagnosis, from a patient treated with antithyroid drugs. The receptors stem from a woman aged 25 to 39 with Graves disease. CDR3s include the opening cysteine and the closing phenylalanine or tryptophan. The D gene is left open where the match is weak. Size values are once, few and many counts, or a class for expanded clones, and some rows have none.

J	V	D	size	CDR3	DNA
TRBJ2-2	TRBV30	.	many	CAWSVTVRGATANTGELFF	TGTGCCTGGAGTGTAACAGTCCGGGGGGCGACTGCGAACACCGGGGAGCTGTTTTTT
TRBJ1-6	TRBV2	.	.	CASSKDSRSPLHF	TGTGCCAGCAGCAAGGACAGTCGCTCACCCCTCCACTTT
TRBJ2-5	TRBV29-1	TRBD1	many	CSVDWTGGETQYF	TGCAGCGTTGACTGGACAGGGGGCGAGACCCAGTACTTC
TRBJ2-3	TRBV15	TRBD2	few	CATSMGLAGLSSTDTQYF	TGTGCCACCAGCATGGGACTAGCGGGACTGTCTAGCACAGATACGCAGTATTTT
TRBJ2-2	TRBV28	.	many	CATGEVGGELFF	TGTGCAACAGGGGAGGTTGGCGGGGAGCTGTTTTTT
TRBJ2-7	TRBV28	.	few	CASHGLSAEPYEQYF	TGTGCCAGCCATGGTCTCTCGGCAGAGCCCTACGAGCAGTACTTC
TRBJ2-6	TRBV5-1	.	.	CASTKQASSGANVLTF	TGCGCCAGCACCAAACAGGCCTCCTCTGGGGCCAACGTCCTGACTTTC
TRBJ1-6	TRBV10-3	.	many	CAISEGGSPLHF	TGTGCCATCAGTGAAGGGGGTTCACCCCTCCACTTT
TRBJ2-7	TRBV5-1	TRBD1	many	CASSPGTGTRTYEQYF	TGCGCCAGCAGCCCCGGGACAGGGACGCGGACGTATGAGCAGTACTTC
TRBJ2-7	TRBV27	.	many	CASSLPGGSHEQYF	TGTGCCAGCAGTTTACCGGGGGGCTCCCACGAGCAGTACTTC
TRBJ2-1	TRBV7-3	.	.	CASSLRVGGNEQFF	TGTGCCAGCAGCTTGAGGGTTGGGGGTAATGAGCAGTTCTTC
TRBJ1-4	TRBV7-9	TRBD1	.	CASSSGTGTSVTNEKLFF	TGTGCCAGCAGTTCCGGGACAGGGACGTCCGTTACTAATGAAAAACTGTTTTTT
TRBJ1-1	TRBV28	.	few	CASIKNPPDLTHGAFF	TGTGCCAGCATAAAAAACCCCCCAGATCTCACCCATGGGGCTTTCTTT
TRBJ2-2	TRBV7-9	TRBD2	many	CASSDSRGVGELFF	TGTGCCAGCAGCGACAGCCGGGGGGTCGGGGAGCTGTTTTTT
TRBJ2-7	TRBV20-1	TRBD1	.	CSATRGRSSYEQYF	TGCAGTGCTACCAGGGGGCGAAGCTCCTACGAGCAGTACTTC
TRBJ1-3	TRBV18	.	few	CASSRVGNSGNTIYF	TGTGCCAGCTCTAGAGTGGGGAACTCTGGAAACACCATATATTTT
TRBJ1-2	TRBV29-1	.	.	CGTQGTGQGDYGYTF	TGCGGAACTCAGGGGACCGGGCAGGGCGACTATGGCTACACCTTC
TRBJ2-5	TRBV9	TRBD2	.	CASSSRGSGGGETQYF	TGTGCCAGCAGCTCCAGAGGATCCGGGGGGGGGGAGACCCAGTACTTC
TRBJ1-1	TRBV18	.	many	CASSPGVAEAFF	TGTGCCAGCTCCCCCGGGGTGGCTGAAGCTTTCTTT
TRBJ2-7	TRBV2	.	many	CASSEGRGTYEQYF	TGTGCCAGCAGTGAGGGCAGGGGTACCTACGAGCAGTACTTC
TRBJ2-7	TRBV4-2	TRBD2	.	CASRRTSGGEGEQYF	TGTGCCAGCAGAAGGACTAGCGGGGGTGAAGGCGAGCAGTACTTC
TRBJ2-3	TRBV9	.	many	CASSATRTDTQYF	TGTGCCAGCAGCGCGACTAGAACAGATACGCAGTATTTT
TRBJ2-5	TRBV29-1	.	few	CSVRLQETQYF	TGCAGCGTTAGACTCCAAGAGACCCAGTACTTC
TRBJ2-7	TRBV6-4	TRBD2	few	CASDGASGKKEQYF	TGTGCCAGCGACGGGGCTAGCGGGAAAAAGGAGCAGTACTTC
TRBJ2-1	TRBV7-9	.	few	CASPNNLDSYNEQFF	TGTGCCAGCCCCAACAACCTAGACTCCTACAATGAGCAGTTCTTC
TRBJ1-1	TRBV7-8	TRBD1	many	CASSRKKAGTGWVTEAFF	TGTGCCAGCAGCCGCAAAAAAGCCGGGACAGGGTGGGTCACTGAAGCTTTCTTT
TRBJ1-5	TRBV28	.	.	CASSPSGVQPQHF	TGTGCCAGCAGCCCCTCCGGGGTGCAGCCCCAGCATTTT
TRBJ1-4	TRBV28	.	.	CASSLDRSGENEKLFF	TGTGCCAGCAGCCTAGACAGATCCGGGGAAAATGAAAAACTGTTTTTT
TRBJ2-1	TRBV29-1	.	.	CSVETPPERDEQFF	TGCAGCGTTGAGACCCCCCCTGAGCGAGATGAGCAGTTCTTC
TRBJ2-1	TRBV6-1	.	.	CASAASSYNEQFF	TGTGCCAGCGCGGCGAGCTCCTACAATGAGCAGTTCTTC